One and the same sample provided the 21 T cell receptor beta chains below, sequenced in a study of blood T cells in healthy people across ages (dated by TCRdb to about 2015). Library preparation employed 5' RACE. The listed sequencing device is Illumina HiSeq 2500. The second PCR ran for about 7 to 11 cycles and used a J-beta primer mix along with a sample-barcoded 5' primer. Clones were called with MiXCR by TCRdb after fastp trimmed the public reads at Q25, and only in-frame beta chains were retained. Each record represents a unique CDR3 protein, reported with the most common genes and DNA among its rows. This sample is represented by hundreds of thousands of distinct CDR3 sequences; 35% to 50% of them were singletons. About 32% of the sample is held by the ten biggest clonotypes. The sample comprised blood. All receptors come from a man at least 80 years old in good health.

Only a few counts were recorded for this clonotype. V usage is TRBV29-1 and J usage is TRBJ2-7; the D gene is possibly TRBD2 (5 bases). The CDR3 has 12 residues. Trimming took 0 bases from V and 6 from J, leaving 9 bases between them. CDR1 SQVTM and CDR2 ANQGSEA come from the germline V gene. The CDR3 DNA is TGCAGCGTTGAAGATCTAGCATCCGAGCAGTACTTC. Amino acid sequence: CSVEDLASEQYF.

This clonotype was counted between two and nine times. The chain is built from TRBV3-1 and TRBJ2-7, with D possibly TRBD1 on 6 matching bases. The CDR3 covers 15 residues. Trimming stripped 1 base from V and 1 base from J, with 11 bases between. The germline gives CDR1 LGHDT, CDR2 YNNKEL (reference sequence). CDR3: CASSQVMDSSYEQYF. The CDR3, as DNA: TGTGCCAGCAGCCAAGTTATGGACAGTTCCTACGAGCAGTACTTC.

The chain couples TRBV21-1 to TRBJ2-5; no DNA check was done on the table's D call, TRBD1. TRBV21-1 is a pseudogene locus. The length of the CDR3 is 14 residues. This CDR3 reads CASSKRTGRETQYF. CDR3 sequence (DNA): TGTGCCAGCAGCAAAAGGACAGGGAGGGAGACCCAGTACTTC.

This chain joins TRBV20-1 and TRBJ2-7; perhaps TRBD1 as D (6 bases). The J call may not be correct, given that the DNA end is closer to TRBJ2-4. This CDR3 spans 15 amino acids. Germline V CDR1 and CDR2: DFQATT, SNEGSKA (reference sequence). Here the CDR3 DNA reads TGCAGTGCTAGACCATACACCCGGGACACCAACATTCAGTACTTC. Its protein is CSARPYTRDTNIQYF.

At least ten counts were recorded for this clonotype. This chain joins TRBV7-2 and TRBJ2-1; the D call may be TRBD1 or TRBD2 (7 bases each). Germline CDR1 SGHTA, CDR2 FQGNSA. V was cut by 5 bases and J by 8 bases, with 19 bases left in between. The CDR3 contains 15 residues. The CDR3 DNA reads as TGTGCCAGCAGCCCCCTCGGGGAGGGGGCCCATGAGCAGTTCTTC. This gives the protein CASSPLGEGAHEQFF.

In the case of this clonotype: This sequence may be a read error, since a much larger clone differs from it by one base. The chain couples TRBV15 to TRBJ2-1, with D possibly matching TRBD2 (5 bases). CDR1 is LNHNV and CDR2 is YYDKDF in the germline V gene (reference sequence). The CDR3 runs to 14 residues. This CDR3 reads CTTSRGGSYNEQFF. The DNA of the CDR3 is TGTACCACCAGCAGAGGAGGATCCTACAATGAGCAGTTCTTC.

The chain combines TRBV5-1 with TRBJ1-1; maybe TRBD1 (5 bases). This CDR3 spans 14 amino acids. Per the germline V gene, CDR1 is SGHRS and CDR2 is YFSETQ. The ends were cut back, 2 bases at V and 4 bases at J, with 12 bases in the middle. This CDR3 reads CASSFAGGGTEAFF. In DNA form, the CDR3 reads TGCGCCAGCAGCTTCGCGGGGGGAGGCACTGAAGCTTTCTTT.

The chain combines TRBV6-5 with TRBJ2-5, with D perhaps TRBD2 (6 bases). V dropped 5 bases and J dropped 11 bases, with 21 bases sitting between them. The CDR3 has 14 residues. From germline, CDR1 is MNHEY and CDR2 SVGAGI. CDR3 nucleotide sequence: TGTGCCAGCAGTCCCCGGAGGGGTCGGGATGAGCAGTACTTC. Protein product: CASSPRRGRDEQYF.

This clonotype was seen a single time. In DNA form, the CDR3 reads TGTGCCAGCAGCCACCCCCGATACAATGAGCAGTTCTTC. This sequence encodes CASSHPRYNEQFF. The chain links TRBV3-1 to TRBJ2-1; D is ambiguous. This CDR3 has 13 residues. Germline CDR1 LGHDT, CDR2 YNNKEL (reference sequence). The V gene lost 3 bases and the J gene lost 4 bases, with 7 bases spanning the gap.

In this sample, this clonotype turned up a few times. The chain carries TRBV5-1 and TRBJ1-5; D ambiguous. Germline V CDR1 and CDR2: SGHRS, YFSETQ. The CDR3 is 16 residues long. V shed 0 bases and J shed 0 bases, with 10 bases lying between them. Written as DNA, the CDR3 is TGCGCCAGCAGCTTGGGATACAGAGATAGCAATCAGCCCCAGCATTTT. It specifies CASSLGYRDSNQPQHF.

This clonotype has a handful of counts. The chain carries TRBV4-1 and TRBJ1-4; D gene ambiguous. Deletions cut 1 base from V and 8 bases from J, with 14 bases between. The CDR3 has 15 amino acids. Germline V lookup: CDR1 MGHRA, CDR2 YSYEKL. CDR3 sequence (DNA): TGCGCCAGCAGCCAAGTTGGGAGCCTTAAGGAAAAACTGTTTTTT. Translation: CASSQVGSLKEKLFF.

Concerning this clonotype itself: Compared with germline, one end of the junction differs, possibly owing to a read error. The V and J genes are TRBV18 and TRBJ1-2, with no clear D. CDR1 KGHSH and CDR2 LQKENI come from the germline V gene. This CDR3 is built from 15 residues. CDR3 coding DNA: TGTGCCAACTCACCACGACAAGAACAGACCTATGGCTACACCTTC. Amino acid sequence: CANSPRQEQTYGYTF.

This chain uses TRBV4-2 with TRBJ2-1; TRBD2 aligns across 10 bases. J was trimmed by 2 bases and V by 1 base; bases with no gene match: 5. Per the germline V gene, CDR1 is LGHNA and CDR2 is YNFKEQ. CDR3 length equals 17 residues. In nucleotides, the CDR3 is TGTGCCAGCAGCCAAGTACTAGCGGGGACCGCCTACAATGAGCAGTTCTTC. This translates into CASSQVLAGTAYNEQFF.

V usage is TRBV6-6 and J usage is TRBJ2-4; the D call may be TRBD1 or TRBD2 (5 bases each). The J call could be wrong; TRBJ2-7 is a better fit for the DNA end. The CDR3 runs to 13 residues. The V gene's germline CDR1 is MNHNY and CDR2 SVGAGI (reference sequence). The CDR3 loop is CASSRDVPYEQYF. The CDR3 DNA follows: TGTGCCAGCAGCCGGGACGTCCCCTACGAGCAGTACTTC.

This clonotype came up a few times. V usage is TRBV7-9 and J usage is TRBJ2-7; D is possibly TRBD2 (5 bases). The CDR3 is made up of 15 amino acids. Germline loops: CDR1 SEHNR, CDR2 FQNEAQ (reference sequence). V lost 4 bases, J lost 5 bases, and 18 bases lay in between. The CDR3 DNA follows: TGTGCCAGCAGCTGGACCTCTTCGGGGTTCCACGAGCAGTACTTC. This codes for CASSWTSSGFHEQYF. The variable domain in full, completed from reference TRBV7-9 and TRBJ2-7, reads DTGVSQNPRHKITKRGQNVTFRCDPISEHNRLYWYRQTLGQGPEFLTYFQNEAQLEKSRLLSDRFSAERPKGSFSTLEIQRTEQGDSAMYLCASSWTSSGFHEQYFGPGTRLTVT.

This clonotype occurred many times. The chain couples TRBV4-1 to TRBJ2-5, with D tentatively TRBD2 (6 bases). The V end was cut by 4 bases, the J end by 4 bases, with 16 bases between. The CDR3 consists of 15 residues. CDR1 is MGHRA, CDR2 YSYEKL, per germline. The CDR3 loop is CASSLDGSGAETQYF. CDR3 nucleotide sequence: TGCGCCAGCAGCCTTGACGGGAGTGGGGCAGAGACCCAGTACTTC.

The V call is TRBV7-2, the J call TRBJ2-6; 8 bases fit TRBD1. The CDR3 extends over 18 amino acids. Germline V gene lookup returns CDR1 SGHTA and CDR2 FQGNSA. Trimming removed 5 bases from V and 0 bases from J; junction bases left unmatched: 9. The CDR3 region is CASSLRQGSSSGANVLTF. For the CDR3, the DNA is TGTGCCAGCAGCCTACGACAGGGGTCGAGCTCTGGGGCCAACGTCCTGACTTTC.

This clonotype was seen more than once but under ten times. The rearrangement links TRBV2 to TRBJ1-5, with TRBD1 matching over 8 bases. CDR3 length equals 16 residues. From germline, CDR1 is SNHLY and CDR2 FYNNEI. The J segment lost 2 bases and the V segment lost 0 bases, leaving 3 bases of the junction unmatched. CDR3 nucleotides: TGTGCCAGCAGTGAAGCCAGGGGACAGGGCAATCAGCCCCAGCATTTT. Translating it yields CASSEARGQGNQPQHF. The entire variable domain, with the rest obtained from reference TRBV2 and TRBJ1-5, is as follows: EPEVTQTPSHQVTQMGQEVILRCVPISNHLYFYWYRQILGQKVEFLVSFYNNEISEKSEIFDDQFSVERPDGSNFTLKIRSTKLEDSAMYFCASSEARGQGNQPQHFGDGTRLSIL.

The chain uses TRBV6-1 and TRBJ1-2; no reliable D call. The CDR3 runs 14 residues. V dropped 7 bases and J dropped 4 bases, with 16 bases sitting between them. Germline V gene data show CDR1 as MNHNS and CDR2 as SASEGT. The CDR3 loop is CASTEGLNSYGYTF. The CDR3 DNA follows: TGTGCCAGCACCGAAGGGCTGAACTCCTATGGCTACACCTTC.

This chain links TRBV5-1 with TRBJ2-1; no reliable D call. This CDR3 region has 16 residues. Trimming took off 2 bases at V and 0 bases at J, with 12 bases between the two ends. The germline V gene has CDR1 SGHRS and CDR2 YFSETQ. The chain's CDR3 is CASSFVVDPSYNEQFF. As DNA, the CDR3 is TGCGCCAGCAGCTTCGTAGTCGACCCCTCCTACAATGAGCAGTTCTTC.

The V call is TRBV5-5, the J call TRBJ2-5, with 10 bases that match TRBD2. The CDR3 extends over 17 amino acids. The V gene's germline CDR1 is SGHKS and CDR2 YYEKEE (reference sequence). Unmatched junction bases numbered 15, after V lost 6 bases and J lost 4 bases. The CDR3 sequence: CASTPPLASGGGETQYF. The CDR3 nucleotides are TGTGCCAGCACCCCTCCCCTGGCTAGCGGGGGTGGAGAGACCCAGTACTTC.